The rows below give T cell receptor beta chains drawn from one sample of a study of shared clonotypes between healthy human individuals. Clones were sequenced by immunoSEQ multiplex PCR, and TCRdb holds only the in-frame ones, with some missing. Here the sample spans hundreds of thousands of clones, around 73% being singletons. The sample was memory CD4+ T cells sorted from blood. These receptors were taken from a woman under 40 in good health. Each CDR3 is given with its conserved first and last residue. The D gene is left open where the match is weak. A clone size is listed for some rows: how often the clone was seen (once, few, many), or a class if it is expanded.

V gene	clone size	D gene	J gene	CDR3 DNA	CDR3 protein
TRBV5-1	many	NA	TRBJ1-5	TGCGCCAGCAGCGCGGATAGCAATCAGCCCCAGCATTTT	CASSADSNQPQHF
TRBV27	NA	TRBD2	TRBJ2-1	TGTGCCAGCAGTAGACTAGCGGGTTACAATGAGCAGTTCTTC	CASSRLAGYNEQFF
TRBV7-9	NA	TRBD1	TRBJ1-3	TGTGCCAGCAGGTGGACAGGGGGCTCTGGAAACACCATATATTTT	CASRWTGGSGNTIYF
TRBV2	NA	TRBD1	TRBJ2-3	TGTGCCAGCAGTGGGTTGTGGGGCCTCCGACAGGGGGTTATGGACACAGATACGCAGTATTTT	CASSGLWGLRQGVMDTDTQYF
TRBV7-9	NA	NA	TRBJ2-2	TGTGCCAGCAGCTTAGCATGGACGGCGAACACCGGGGAGCTGTTTTTT	CASSLAWTANTGELFF
TRBV20-1	NA	NA	TRBJ1-2	TGCAGTGGATCACTTGATGGCTACACCTTC	CSGSLDGYTF
TRBV18	few	NA	TRBJ1-1	TGTGCCAGCTCACCTAACAGGGATTGGAACACTGAAGCTTTCTTT	CASSPNRDWNTEAFF
TRBV6-5	NA	NA	TRBJ1-1	TGTGCCAGCAGGGCGGGTTTCGTAACTGAAGCTTTCTTT	CASRAGFVTEAFF
TRBV2	few	NA	TRBJ2-3	TGTGCCAGCAGGCGGGACACCAGCACAGATACGCAGTATTTT	CASRRDTSTDTQYF
TRBV15	NA	NA	TRBJ1-5	TGTGCCACCAACCAGGGTTACGGGCCCCAGCATTTT	CATNQGYGPQHF
TRBV19	NA	NA	TRBJ2-7	TGTGCCAGTAGTCGCGGGATTACGGTCTACGAGCAGTACTTC	CASSRGITVYEQYF
TRBV4-1	NA	NA	TRBJ2-3	TGCGCCAGCAGCCAAGGGATTCGGACAGATACGCAGTATTTT	CASSQGIRTDTQYF
TRBV14	NA	TRBD2	TRBJ2-1	TGTGCCAGCAGCAGAGCGGGAGTTTACAATGAGCAGTTCTTC	CASSRAGVYNEQFF